This T cell receptor (beta chain) was documented in a study of T cells in Graves' hyperthyroidism and ophthalmopathy. RNA transcripts were the template for amplifying TCR beta CDR3 regions. A set of HTBI primers served as the primers for a first-round RT-PCR of the TCR CDR3. Using its own MiXCR run on the multiplex PCR reads, TCRdb lists one record per CDR3 protein. This sample has approximately 640,000 distinct CDR3 sequences; roughly 17% occur once, and the top ten carry around a sixth. This clonotype was counted between two and nine times. Germline V gene data show CDR1 as KGHSH and CDR2 as LQKENI. V dropped 0 bases and J dropped 12 bases, with 18 bases sitting between them. The CDR3 runs to 15 residues.

This clonotype was sampled from a man aged 45 to 65 with Graves' hyperthyroidism. The sequenced material came from blood. The chain is built from TRBV18 and TRBJ2-1, with D hard to call. The CDR3 reads CASSPPGAPSLGQFF. CDR3 nucleotides: TGTGCCAGCTCACCACCGGGCGCACCGTCTCTCGGGCAGTTCTTC.